Shown below are 31 T cell receptor beta chains from a single sample sequenced in a study of OX40 agonist ivuxolimab in advanced cancers. The repertoire was sequenced with immunoSEQ multiplex PCR; TCRdb's copy has only in-frame clones and lacks some. This table holds around 79,000 clones, about 91% found once. Source: CD4+ or CD8+ T cells sorted from blood, taken in a trial of the OX40 agonist ivuxolimab. The source is an adult with an advanced solid tumor such as melanoma, head and neck, liver or kidney cancer.

This clone was counted only a few times. V gene TRBV19 combines with J gene TRBJ2-1; 12 bases fit TRBD2. The CDR3 sequence is 14 residues long. CDR1 and CDR2 (germline): LNHDA, SQIVND (reference sequence). Trimming cost V 7 bases and J 6 bases; bases outside gene matches: 4. The CDR3 DNA follows: TGTGCCAGTACCGCACTAGCGGGGGGCAATGAGCAGTTCTTC. This codes for CASTALAGGNEQFF.

The rearrangement uses TRBV19 and TRBJ1-1, with unresolved D. This CDR3 has 14 amino acids. CDR1 is LNHDA, CDR2 SQIVND, per germline (reference sequence). V was trimmed by 8 bases and J by 5 bases, leaving 18 bases between them. This chain's CDR3 is CASQVFRGVTEAFF. CDR3 in DNA: TGTGCCAGTCAGGTCTTTCGAGGAGTGACTGAAGCTTTCTTT.

The rearrangement uses TRBV11-2 and TRBJ2-3, with 8 bases lining up with TRBD1. The CDR3 spans 14 residues. The V gene's germline CDR1 is SGHAT and CDR2 FQNNGV. The V segment lost 5 bases and the J segment 7 bases; nucleotides outside the gene matches: 8. The CDR3 here is CASSADRGFNTQYF. CDR3 coding DNA: TGTGCCAGCAGCGCCGACAGGGGTTTTAATACGCAGTATTTT. Drawing the rest from reference TRBV11-2 and TRBJ2-3, the complete variable domain is EAGVAQSPRYKIIEKRQSVAFWCNPISGHATLYWYQQILGQGPKLLIQFQNNGVVDDSQLPKDRFSAERLKGVDSTLKIQPAKLEDSAVYLCASSADRGFNTQYFGPGTRLTVL.

This clone was seen just once. The J gene is TRBJ1-5, the V gene TRBV6-6, with 10 bases fitting TRBD1. Germline CDR1 MNHNY, CDR2 SVGAGI (reference sequence). The ends lost 0 bases at V and 7 bases at J; junction bases unmatched: 6. The CDR3 consists of 16 residues. The CDR3 region has the DNA TGTGCCAGCAGTTACTCTGGGACAGGGGTCGGACAGCCCCAGCATTTT. This gives the protein CASSYSGTGVGQPQHF.

This chain connects TRBV6-5 to TRBJ2-7; a possible D gene is TRBD2 (6 bases). In germline, CDR1 is MNHEY, CDR2 SVGAGI. V was pared by 5 bases and J by 7 bases, with 18 bases between. The CDR3 runs to 14 residues. CDR3 bases: TGTGCCAGCAGTACGGTCGTCGGGGCGGGGGAGCAGTACTTC. It yields the protein CASSTVVGAGEQYF.

The V gene is TRBV13, the J gene TRBJ2-1; TRBD2 aligns across 9 bases. Trimming removed 0 bases from V and 8 bases from J; junction bases left unmatched: 11. The CDR3 has 17 residues. Germline CDR1 is PRHDT and CDR2 is FYEKMQ (reference sequence). Here the CDR3 reads CASSLGVAGELGDEQFF. The DNA for the CDR3 is TGTGCCAGCAGCTTAGGGGTAGCGGGAGAGTTGGGCGATGAGCAGTTCTTC.

This chain joins TRBV4-1 and TRBJ1-2; no clear D gene. Germline lookup yields CDR1 MGHRA and CDR2 YSYEKL. The CDR3 consists of 12 residues. Trimming took off 5 bases at V and 3 bases at J, with 7 bases between the two ends. The CDR3 spells CASSSGYYGYTF. CDR3 bases: TGCGCCAGCAGCTCCGGGTACTATGGCTACACCTTC.

The gene calls are TRBV6-4 and TRBJ2-4, with a possible D match to TRBD1 (6 bases). Looked up from germline, CDR1 is MRHNA and CDR2 is SNTAGT. The CDR3 length is 16 residues. V dropped 6 bases and J dropped 0 bases, with 15 bases sitting between them. CDR3 nucleotide sequence: TGTGCCAGCAGAACGGGGACACCTCGAGCCAAAAACATTCAGTACTTC. Translated: CASRTGTPRAKNIQYF.

In this sample, this clone turned up once. The V and J genes are TRBV7-2 and TRBJ1-1, with D unclear. Germline-derived CDR1 and CDR2 are SGHTA and FQGNSA. The length of the CDR3 is 12 residues. Deletions cut 4 bases from V and 1 base from J, with 4 bases between. The CDR3 region has the DNA TGTGCCAGCAGCTATTCGAACACTGAAGCTTTCTTT. Translating it yields CASSYSNTEAFF.

This clone has just a few counts. The V and J genes are TRBV2 and TRBJ2-5, with D possibly TRBD2 on 7 matching bases. Germline lookup yields CDR1 SNHLY and CDR2 FYNNEI. Trimming cost V 7 bases and J 1 base, with 10 bases left between them. CDR3 length equals 13 residues. In DNA form, the CDR3 reads TGTGCCAGCAACCGGGGGGCCCAAGAGACCCAGTACTTC. Amino acids: CASNRGAQETQYF.

The V call is TRBV30, the J call TRBJ2-5; TRBD2 is a possible D gene (6 bases). Trimming pared 1 base from V and 7 bases from J, leaving 13 bases between. The germline V gene has CDR1 GTSNPN and CDR2 SVGIG (reference sequence). The length of the CDR3 is 13 residues. This CDR3 is CAWSGGVGGTQYF. CDR3 in DNA: TGTGCCTGGAGTGGCGGGGTTGGGGGGACCCAGTACTTC.

This sequence joins TRBV28 and TRBJ2-3, with D maybe TRBD1 (6 bases). The germline V gene encodes CDR1 MDHEN and CDR2 SYDVKM. This CDR3 has 17 residues. The ends were cut back, 5 bases at V and 2 bases at J, with 20 bases in the middle. The CDR3 DNA follows: TGTGCCAGCAGTCTAGGGGGACGGAAGACCTACACAGATACGCAGTATTTT. Translated, it gives CASSLGGRKTYTDTQYF.

V and J are TRBV5-1 and TRBJ2-7, with D perhaps TRBD2 (6 bases). Germline CDR1 reads SGHRS; CDR2 reads YFSETQ. This CDR3 region has 15 residues. V was pared by 3 bases and J by 6 bases, with 19 bases between. Written as DNA, the CDR3 is TGCGCCAGCAGCTCCGGCGGGCGGGAATCGGGCGAGCAGTACTTC. It translates to CASSSGGRESGEQYF.

This clone has only one observation. In DNA, the CDR3 is TGTGCCATCAGTGAGCCACAGGGCTCCCAGCATTTT. Translating gives CAISEPQGSQHF. The chain recombines TRBV10-3 with TRBJ1-5, with D maybe TRBD1 (6 bases). CDR1 ENHRY and CDR2 SYGVKD come from the germline V gene. V was shortened by 2 bases and J by 11 bases, with 10 bases between the two germline ends. This CDR3 comprises 12 residues.

This clone was found once. The CDR3 DNA is TGCGCCAGCCGAGACACTCAAGAGACCCAGTACTTC. Translating gives CASRDTQETQYF. The chain joins TRBV5-1 to TRBJ2-5; D gene uncertain. The CDR3 consists of 12 residues. V gave up 7 bases and J gave up 2 bases, with 9 bases separating them. Germline V gives CDR1 SGHRS, CDR2 YFSETQ. Combining the CDR3 with reference TRBV5-1 and TRBJ2-5 gives the whole variable domain KAGVTQTPRYLIKTRGQQVTLSCSPISGHRSVSWYQQTPGQGLQFLFEYFSETQRNKGNFPGRFSGRQFSNSRSEMNVSTLELGDSALYLCASRDTQETQYFGPGTRLLVL.

V is TRBV18 and J is TRBJ2-7; 9 nucleotides align to TRBD2. V trimming: 4 bases; J trimming: 6 bases; junction bases outside the gene matches: 7. CDR3 length: 14 amino acids. Germline values: CDR1 KGHSH, CDR2 LQKENI. CDR3 residues: CASSLLSGRSEQYF. The CDR3 DNA reads TGTGCCAGCTCACTACTAAGCGGGAGGAGCGAGCAGTACTTC.

The gene calls are TRBV28 and TRBJ1-3; TRBD1 might be the D (5 bases). This CDR3 comprises 16 residues. The V gene's germline CDR1 is MDHEN and CDR2 SYDVKM. V shed 1 base and J shed 0 bases, with 10 bases lying between them. This chain's CDR3 is CASSLYFDSSGNTIYF. The CDR3 bases are TGTGCCAGCAGTTTATATTTCGACAGCTCTGGAAACACCATATATTTT.

In this sample, this clone turned up a few times. This rearrangement joins TRBV6-5 to TRBJ1-2, with unresolved D. The CDR3 contains 11 residues. Germline CDR1 is MNHEY and CDR2 is SVGAGI. The ends were cut back, 2 bases at V and 4 bases at J, with 2 bases in the middle. The CDR3 loop reads CASSYGYGYTF. The CDR3 DNA is TGTGCCAGCAGTTACGGCTATGGCTACACCTTC.

This clone was counted once. The chain recombines TRBV11-2 with TRBJ2-1; the D is unclear. The CDR3 is 13 amino acids. Trimming left V 4 bases short and J 5 bases short, with 9 bases between. Germline CDR1 reads SGHAT; CDR2 reads FQNNGV. CDR3 amino acids: CASSSPVNNEQFF. The CDR3 DNA follows: TGTGCCAGCAGCTCCCCGGTTAACAATGAGCAGTTCTTC.

The J gene is TRBJ2-7, the V gene TRBV11-2; D is perhaps TRBD1 (5 bases). The CDR3 loop spans 15 amino acids. V was pared by 1 base and J by 6 bases, with 16 bases between. The germline V gene encodes CDR1 SGHAT and CDR2 FQNNGV. CDR3: CASSLVVGVGVEQYF. DNA for the CDR3: TGTGCCAGCAGCTTAGTTGTAGGGGTGGGCGTCGAGCAGTACTTC.

This clone has a single count. The chain links TRBV18 to TRBJ2-3; possible D gene TRBD2, 6 bases. From germline, CDR1 is KGHSH and CDR2 LQKENI. The length of the CDR3 is 18 residues. V lost 0 bases, J lost 0 bases, and 16 bases lay in between. The CDR3 spells CASSPPVGGSFSTDTQYF. CDR3 coding DNA: TGTGCCAGCTCACCACCGGTGGGAGGTAGTTTTAGCACAGATACGCAGTATTTT.

This chain connects TRBV7-6 to TRBJ2-5; 8 bases align to TRBD1. The CDR3 consists of 13 residues. Germline V gene sequence: CDR1 SGHVS, CDR2 FNYEAQ. Trimming at V came to 6 bases and at J to 2 bases, leaving 2 bases not matched to a gene. The DNA of the CDR3 is TGTGCCAGCAGTTGGACAGGGCAAGAGACCCAGTACTTC. Translated: CASSWTGQETQYF. Full variable domain (outside the CDR3, taken from reference TRBV7-6 and TRBJ2-5): GAGVSQSPRYKVTKRGQDVALRCDPISGHVSLYWYRQALGQGPEFLTYFNYEAQQDKSGLPNDRFSAERPEGSISTLTIQRTEQRDSAMYRCASSWTGQETQYFGPGTRLLVL.

V and J are TRBV6-1 and TRBJ1-1, with unresolved D. The CDR3 totals 11 residues. Germline CDR1 reads MNHNS; CDR2 reads SASEGT. V was trimmed by 7 bases and J by 10 bases, leaving 13 bases between them. CDR3 loop: CASIMGSGAFF. The CDR3 bases are TGTGCCAGCATTATGGGATCGGGAGCTTTCTTT.

The rearrangement uses TRBV7-2 and TRBJ2-4; a weak D match, TRBD2 (6 bases). V dropped 8 bases and J dropped 2 bases, with 19 bases sitting between them. The CDR3 runs 16 residues. The germline V gene encodes CDR1 SGHTA and CDR2 FQGNSA. The CDR3, as DNA: TGTGCCAGCCGTAGGAGGGGTGCGGGGTCCAAAAACATTCAGTACTTC. Translation gives CASRRRGAGSKNIQYF.

The gene calls are TRBV2 and TRBJ1-5; D unclear. The CDR3 consists of 14 residues. Germline assignment: CDR1 SNHLY and CDR2 FYNNEI. V was cut by 2 bases and J by 4 bases, with 9 bases left in between. CDR3 protein: CASSELSGNQPQHF. DNA of the CDR3: TGTGCCAGCAGTGAACTCTCGGGAAATCAGCCCCAGCATTTT. Full variable domain (missing parts from reference TRBV2 and TRBJ1-5): EPEVTQTPSHQVTQMGQEVILRCVPISNHLYFYWYRQILGQKVEFLVSFYNNEISEKSEIFDDQFSVERPDGSNFTLKIRSTKLEDSAMYFCASSELSGNQPQHFGDGTRLSIL.

This sequence joins TRBV5-1 and TRBJ2-3, with 7 bases identical to TRBD1. This CDR3 spans 16 amino acids. Germline V CDR1 and CDR2: SGHRS, YFSETQ. The junction had 6 bases not matched to a gene; V was cut back by 0 bases and J by 2 bases. CDR3 nucleotide sequence: TGCGCCAGCAGCTTGGGGTTAGACAGGGCCACAGATACGCAGTATTTT. Translation gives CASSLGLDRATDTQYF.

J is TRBJ2-7 and V is TRBV28, with D perhaps TRBD1 (5 bases). V lost 5 bases to trimming and J lost 3 bases, with 14 bases between them. Germline V gene data show CDR1 as MDHEN and CDR2 as SYDVKM. The CDR3 covers 14 residues. The CDR3 DNA sequence: TGTGCCAGCAGTCTCACGACAGTGAGCTACGAGCAGTACTTC. Encoded protein: CASSLTTVSYEQYF.

With regard to this clone: Since no conserved phenylalanine or tryptophan closes the CDR3, a read error is the likely cause. V and J are TRBV7-2 and TRBJ1-1, with D possibly matching TRBD1 (6 bases). V gave up 3 bases and J gave up 4 bases, with 15 bases separating them. The CDR3 extends over 15 amino acids. Germline V gene data show CDR1 as SGHTA and CDR2 as FQGNSA. CDR3 region: CASSLGARGSTEAFL. Here the CDR3 DNA reads TGTGCCAGCAGCTTGGGCGCCAGGGGATCCACTGAAGCTTTCCTT.

This rearrangement joins TRBV28 to TRBJ1-3; 10 nucleotides match TRBD1. CDR3 length: 16 amino acids. Germline V gene lookup returns CDR1 MDHEN and CDR2 SYDVKM. The trim removed 4 bases at V and 8 bases at J, leaving 11 bases unmatched. This CDR3 is CASSSRQGAVGDTIYF. The CDR3 DNA sequence: TGTGCCAGCAGTTCACGACAGGGGGCAGTGGGGGACACCATATATTTT.

This sequence joins TRBV28 and TRBJ1-1; D remains ambiguous. This CDR3 contains 14 residues. V lost 6 bases, J lost 5 bases, and 16 bases lay in between. Germline CDR1 is MDHEN and CDR2 is SYDVKM. CDR3 region: CASSPAQMGTEAFF. The CDR3 DNA is TGTGCCAGCAGCCCCGCCCAAATGGGGACTGAAGCTTTCTTT.

This clone has a single count. The J gene is TRBJ2-3, the V gene TRBV15; D gene uncertain. Germline V CDR1 and CDR2: LNHNV, YYDKDF (reference sequence). The CDR3 has 14 residues. Trimming removed 0 bases from V and 15 bases from J, with 19 bases in between. CDR3 coding DNA: TGTGCCACCAGCAGAGATCGCGCGGACCCAATGAGATATTTT. Translating it yields CATSRDRADPMRYF.